The next 14 T cell receptor beta chains were all read from a single sample in a study of CD8+ T cells in alopecia areata. As for treatment: oral pan-JAK inhibitor, 5-10 mg twice daily. Isolated RNA was reverse transcribed into cDNA used as the sequencing template. This table comes from immunoSEQ multiplex PCR, and its TCRdb copy is limited to in-frame clones, with some not included. This sample has 150,000 to 200,000 clones, with about 55% found just once. Specimen: CD8+ T cells sorted from blood, collected at week 24, from a patient treated with tofacitinib. The receptors shown here come from a human donor with alopecia areata.

The chain carries TRBV5-6 and TRBJ1-2, with D uncertain. Trimming stripped 4 bases from V and 8 bases from J, with 9 bases between. From germline, CDR1 is SGHDT and CDR2 YYEEEE. The CDR3 length is 11 residues. CDR3 sequence: CASSGGRGYTF. CDR3 nucleotide sequence: TGTGCCAGCAGCGGCGGGCGGGGCTACACCTTC.

This chain connects TRBV7-6 to TRBJ2-5, with D maybe TRBD2 (5 bases). CDR1 SGHVS and CDR2 FNYEAQ come from the germline V gene. CDR3 length: 15 amino acids. With 4 bases removed from V and 2 bases from J, the gap between germline ends came to 14 bases. This CDR3 is CASSSARGPQETQYF. Here the CDR3 DNA reads TGTGCCAGCAGCTCCGCTCGCGGGCCACAAGAGACCCAGTACTTC.

The chain carries TRBV19 and TRBJ2-7, with 8 bases identical to TRBD2. The CDR3 runs to 17 residues. The J segment lost 0 bases and the V segment lost 5 bases, leaving 12 bases of the junction unmatched. The V gene's germline CDR1 is LNHDA and CDR2 SQIVND (reference sequence). CDR3 DNA sequence: TGTGCCAGTAGTGCGCGCGGGCGGCGGGGGGCCTCCTACGAGCAGTACTTC. Amino acids: CASSARGRRGASYEQYF.

The chain carries TRBV7-9 and TRBJ2-2, with a possible D match to TRBD2 (7 bases). Germline V lookup: CDR1 SEHNR, CDR2 FQNEAQ (reference sequence). V lost 7 bases, J lost 6 bases, and 21 bases lay in between. The CDR3 extends over 16 amino acids. The CDR3 region is CASTYNREGAPGELFF. The CDR3 region has the DNA TGTGCCAGCACCTACAACAGGGAGGGTGCGCCCGGGGAGCTGTTTTTT.

The chain links TRBV11-2 to TRBJ2-3; 9 positions agree with TRBD2. Germline V gives CDR1 SGHAT, CDR2 FQNNGV. CDR3 length: 16 residues. V gave up 5 bases and J gave up 1 base; unmatched junction bases: 7. CDR3 in DNA: TGTGCCAGCAGCGCCATGATAGCGGGGGGCACAGATACGCAGTATTTT. Amino acids: CASSAMIAGGTDTQYF.

With regard to this clone: Different DNA sequences within this sample yield the same CDR3. The J gene is TRBJ1-5, the V gene TRBV27; D ambiguous. Germline CDR1 MNHEY, CDR2 SMNVEV (reference sequence). The V gene lost 2 bases and the J gene lost 4 bases, with 9 bases spanning the gap. This CDR3 has 14 amino acids. The CDR3 reads CASSLGSGNQPQHF. CDR3 nucleotide sequence: TGTGCCAGCAGTTTAGGGAGTGGGAATCAGCCCCAGCATTTT.

The chain recombines TRBV4-3 with TRBJ2-1; D is tentatively TRBD1 or TRBD2 (5 bases each). V lost 2 bases and J lost 5, with 13 bases in between. Germline CDR1 LGHNA, CDR2 YSLEER. This CDR3 has 15 residues. The CDR3 DNA is TGCGCCAGCAGCCAAACCGGGACCAAAAACAATGAGCAGTTCTTC. This encodes CASSQTGTKNNEQFF.

The V and J genes are TRBV9 and TRBJ2-1, with 8 bases matching TRBD2. Looked up from germline, CDR1 is SGDLS and CDR2 is YYNGEE. After removal of 6 bases from V and 0 bases from J, the junction contained 2 bases not matched to a gene. CDR3 length: 14 residues. CDR3 DNA sequence: TGTGCCAGCACCGGGACTAGCTCCTACAATGAGCAGTTCTTC. It is translated as CASTGTSSYNEQFF.

The rearrangement links TRBV5-1 to TRBJ1-1; 8 bases are a match to TRBD1. The V gene end was trimmed by 5 bases and the J gene end by 0 bases; junction bases not matched to a gene: 0. This CDR3 is 13 amino acids long. Per germline, CDR1 SGHRS and CDR2 YFSETQ. The CDR3 region is CASRTGVNTEAFF. The CDR3 DNA sequence: TGCGCCAGCAGGACAGGGGTGAACACTGAAGCTTTCTTT.

There are a few counts of this clone. This chain joins TRBV4-3 and TRBJ1-4; D not resolved. Trimming left V 0 bases short and J 1 base short, with 6 bases between. The CDR3 length is 15 residues. CDR1 is LGHNA, CDR2 YSLEER, per germline. DNA for the CDR3: TGCGCCAGCAGCCAAGACCGGAGAACTAATGAAAAACTGTTTTTT. Amino acids: CASSQDRRTNEKLFF.

The J gene is TRBJ2-7, the V gene TRBV11-2, with 9 positions matching TRBD1. Trimming cost V 2 bases and J 5 bases; bases outside gene matches: 4. The CDR3 has 14 residues. CDR1 is SGHAT, CDR2 FQNNGV, per germline. The CDR3 DNA is TGTGCCAGCAGCTTATGGACAGGGGTCCACGAGCAGTACTTC. Translated, it gives CASSLWTGVHEQYF.

The genes are TRBV14 and TRBJ2-3; no clear D gene. Germline V gene sequence: CDR1 SGHDN, CDR2 FVKESK. Trimming shortened V by 0 bases and J by 2 bases, and 12 bases separated the two germline ends. The CDR3 is made up of 16 amino acids. The chain's CDR3 is CASSQEVGRVTDTQYF. The CDR3 DNA is TGTGCCAGCAGCCAAGAGGTCGGCAGAGTCACAGATACGCAGTATTTT.

This clone was counted a few times. V is TRBV7-6 and J is TRBJ1-1; D ambiguous. This CDR3 contains 15 residues. Trimming removed 1 base from V and 0 bases from J, with 9 bases in between. Per germline, CDR1 SGHVS and CDR2 FNYEAQ. The CDR3 nucleotides read TGTGCCAGCAGCTTAGGCGGTGAACTGAACACTGAAGCTTTCTTT. Its protein is CASSLGGELNTEAFF. The full variable domain, its missing parts supplied by reference TRBV7-6 and TRBJ1-1, is GAGVSQSPRYKVTKRGQDVALRCDPISGHVSLYWYRQALGQGPEFLTYFNYEAQQDKSGLPNDRFSAERPEGSISTLTIQRTEQRDSAMYRCASSLGGELNTEAFFGQGTRLTVV.

The chain combines TRBV29-1 with TRBJ1-2, with TRBD1 matching over 9 bases. Germline-derived CDR1 and CDR2 are SQVTM and ANQGSEA. V lost 0 bases to trimming and J lost 6 bases; unmatched junction nucleotides: 2. CDR3 length equals 13 residues. The CDR3 coding sequence is TGCAGCGTTGAAGAGGGACAGGGTAATGGCTACACCTTC. It translates to CSVEEGQGNGYTF.